One and the same sample provided the 28 T cell receptor beta chains below, sequenced in a study of OX40 agonist ivuxolimab in advanced cancers. Sequencing used immunoSEQ multiplex PCR; TCRdb keeps in-frame clones, though not all of them. The table includes fewer than 85,000 clones, over 80% detected once. The starting material was CD4+ or CD8+ T cells sorted from blood, obtained in a trial of the OX40 agonist ivuxolimab. These receptors came from an adult with an advanced solid tumor such as melanoma, head and neck, liver or kidney cancer.

J is TRBJ1-3 and V is TRBV28; no clear D. V lost 4 bases and J 4 bases, leaving 11 bases between the germline ends. The CDR3 loop spans 14 amino acids. Germline CDR1 MDHEN, CDR2 SYDVKM. CDR3 region: CASSSGGAGNTIYF. CDR3 DNA sequence: TGTGCCAGCAGTTCGGGAGGAGCGGGAAACACCATATATTTT.

V and J are TRBV25-1 and TRBJ2-3; TRBD1 might be the D (5 bases). This CDR3 contains 12 residues. The V gene lost 6 bases and the J gene lost 4 bases, with 8 bases spanning the gap. Germline values: CDR1 MGHDK, CDR2 SYGVNS. The CDR3 coding sequence is TGTGCCAGCAGCCAAGGGGCAGATACGCAGTATTTT. The encoded protein is CASSQGADTQYF. Full variable domain (outside the CDR3, taken from reference TRBV25-1 and TRBJ2-3): EADIYQTPRYLVIGTGKKITLECSQTMGHDKMYWYQQDPGMELHLIHYSYGVNSTEKGDLSSESTVSRIRTEHFPLTLESARPSHTSQYLCASSQGADTQYFGPGTRLTVL.

The sample holds one count of this clone. The chain links TRBV10-3 to TRBJ2-2; D is unclear. Germline assignment: CDR1 ENHRY and CDR2 SYGVKD. The CDR3 totals 16 residues. Trimming stripped 0 bases from V and 7 bases from J, with 15 bases between. The CDR3 spells CAISESPAVRNGELFF. The CDR3 DNA sequence: TGTGCCATCAGTGAGTCGCCGGCAGTTCGTAACGGGGAGCTGTTTTTT.

The V and J genes are TRBV4-1 and TRBJ2-5; D remains ambiguous. The CDR3 consists of 15 residues. V lost 0 bases and J 1 base, leaving 9 bases between the germline ends. The germline V gene has CDR1 MGHRA and CDR2 YSYEKL. The CDR3 nucleotides read TGCGCCAGCAGCCAAGATCGTGTAGTCCAAGAGACCCAGTACTTC. It encodes CASSQDRVVQETQYF.

The genes are TRBV29-1 and TRBJ2-1, with 8 bases that match TRBD1. Looked up from germline, CDR1 is SQVTM and CDR2 is ANQGSEA. This CDR3 spans 12 amino acids. The J segment lost 4 bases and the V segment lost 7 bases, leaving 3 bases of the junction unmatched. CDR3 in amino acids: CSAQGAYNEQFF. CDR3 sequence (DNA): TGCAGCGCCCAGGGGGCTTACAATGAGCAGTTCTTC.

This rearrangement joins TRBV7-9 to TRBJ2-5, with 8 bases lining up with TRBD1. There are 14 residues in the CDR3. Germline V CDR1 and CDR2: SEHNR, FQNEAQ (reference sequence). V lost 5 bases to trimming and J lost 4 bases; unmatched junction nucleotides: 6. The CDR3 loop is CASSRDRGGETQYF. CDR3 DNA sequence: TGTGCCAGCAGCCGCGACAGGGGCGGAGAGACCCAGTACTTC.

The genes are TRBV25-1 and TRBJ1-1; D is perhaps TRBD1 (5 bases). V gave up 4 bases and J gave up 5 bases, with 11 bases separating them. Looked up from germline, CDR1 is MGHDK and CDR2 is SYGVNS. This CDR3 contains 13 residues. The chain's CDR3 is CASSVGGVTEAFF. The CDR3 region has the DNA TGTGCCAGCAGTGTAGGAGGGGTAACTGAAGCTTTCTTT.

The chain has TRBV28 and TRBJ1-5, with 7 positions matching TRBD1. This CDR3 has 14 residues. CDR1 MDHEN and CDR2 SYDVKM come from the germline V gene. V lost 6 bases, J lost 4 bases, and 6 bases stayed unmatched. The CDR3 DNA sequence: TGTGCCAGCAGCCGCCGACAGGGAAATCAGCCCCAGCATTTT. Amino acids: CASSRRQGNQPQHF.

The CDR3 DNA is TGTGCCAGCAGTTACCCCACATGGGATAGCTACACCTTC. Protein sequence: CASSYPTWDSYTF. This rearrangement joins TRBV6-6 to TRBJ1-2; unclear D gene. The germline gives CDR1 MNHNY, CDR2 SVGAGI (reference sequence). This CDR3 region has 13 residues. V was shortened by 2 bases and J by 9 bases, with 13 bases between the two germline ends.

The J gene is TRBJ1-5, the V gene TRBV5-4; D not resolved. The CDR3 loop spans 15 amino acids. V was cut by 0 bases and J by 3 bases, with 10 bases left in between. CDR1 and CDR2 from the germline V gene are SGHNT and YYREEE (reference sequence). CDR3 protein: CASSLGPGPNQPQHF. The CDR3, as DNA: TGTGCCAGCAGCTTGGGCCCTGGCCCCAATCAGCCCCAGCATTTT.

The chain links TRBV7-2 to TRBJ2-7; D gene uncertain. The V gene lost 5 bases and the J gene lost 0 bases, with 11 bases spanning the gap. The CDR3 runs 14 residues. From germline, CDR1 is SGHTA and CDR2 FQGNSA. Here the CDR3 reads CASSNSRSSYEQYF. The CDR3 bases are TGTGCCAGCAGCAACTCTAGGAGCTCCTACGAGCAGTACTTC.

The genes are TRBV27 and TRBJ2-7, with a tentative D call TRBD1 (7 bases). There are 16 residues in the CDR3. The V end lost 5 bases, the J end lost 1 base, and 18 bases lay between the germline ends. The germline CDR1 and CDR2 sequences are MNHEY and SMNVEV (reference sequence). CDR3 nucleotide sequence: TGTGCCAGCAGTCCAGGACAGGCCGCGGGGTCCTACGAGCAGTACTTC. Translating gives CASSPGQAAGSYEQYF.

The J gene is TRBJ1-5, the V gene TRBV7-2; a possible D gene is TRBD1 (5 bases). CDR3 length: 13 amino acids. Trimming stripped 2 bases from V and 5 bases from J, with 7 bases between. Germline CDR1 reads SGHTA; CDR2 reads FQGNSA. The chain's CDR3 is CASSLSGDQPQHF. CDR3 sequence (DNA): TGTGCCAGCAGCTTATCGGGGGATCAGCCCCAGCATTTT.

This chain links TRBV5-6 with TRBJ2-5, with 7 bases fitting TRBD1. Germline V gene sequence: CDR1 SGHDT, CDR2 YYEEEE. Losses at the gene ends were 4 bases for V and 2 bases for J; bases not matched to a gene: 11. This CDR3 region has 16 residues. The CDR3 is CASSGRGTWPQETQYF. The CDR3 nucleotides read TGTGCCAGCAGCGGCAGGGGGACCTGGCCTCAAGAGACCCAGTACTTC. Combining the CDR3 with reference TRBV5-6 and TRBJ2-5 gives the whole variable domain DAGVTQSPTHLIKTRGQQVTLRCSPKSGHDTVSWYQQALGQGPQFIFQYYEEEERQRGNFPDRFSGHQFPNYSSELNVNALLLGDSALYLCASSGRGTWPQETQYFGPGTRLLVL.

The rearrangement joins TRBV4-2 to TRBJ2-2; 7 nucleotides line up with TRBD2. The V and J ends lost 9 bases and 5 bases, in that order; junction bases with no gene match: 9. The CDR3 sequence is 14 residues long. From germline, CDR1 is LGHNA and CDR2 YNFKEQ. The CDR3 is CARGRGSRTGELFF. Here the CDR3 DNA reads TGTGCCAGGGGTCGCGGGAGTAGGACCGGGGAGCTGTTTTTT.

This clone was counted only a few times. The chain has TRBV2 and TRBJ1-5, with TRBD1 matching over 7 bases. CDR1 and CDR2 from the germline V gene are SNHLY and FYNNEI. The V and J ends lost 1 base and 6 bases, in that order; junction bases with no gene match: 3. The CDR3 loop spans 14 amino acids. CDR3 loop: CASSEDRGAQPQHF. CDR3 bases: TGTGCCAGCAGTGAAGACAGGGGAGCTCAGCCCCAGCATTTT.

The rearrangement uses TRBV7-9 and TRBJ2-1, with D possibly TRBD2 on 6 matching bases. CDR1 is SEHNR and CDR2 is FQNEAQ in the germline V gene (reference sequence). Deletions cut 6 bases from V and 5 bases from J, with 20 bases between. The length of the CDR3 is 16 residues. CDR3 amino acids: CASRGGREILNNEQFF. The DNA of the CDR3 is TGTGCCAGCAGGGGTGGCCGGGAGATCCTAAACAATGAGCAGTTCTTC.

CDR3 protein: CASSDALGGRETQYF. Written as DNA, the CDR3 is TGTGCCAGCAGTGATGCTTTGGGGGGCCGCGAGACCCAGTACTTC. This chain uses TRBV6-1 with TRBJ2-5; the D gene could be TRBD1 or TRBD2 (6 bases each). Germline CDR1 MNHNS, CDR2 SASEGT. The V gene lost 3 bases and the J gene lost 5 bases, with 16 bases spanning the gap. The CDR3 totals 15 residues.

This chain connects TRBV5-1 to TRBJ2-7; TRBD2 is a possible D gene (6 bases). This CDR3 is built from 19 residues. The V gene lost 4 bases and the J gene lost 3 bases, with 29 bases spanning the gap. From germline, CDR1 is SGHRS and CDR2 YFSETQ. For the CDR3, the DNA is TGCGCCAGCAGCGCCGGGCTCCTTGGGGGGATGCAGGGTGTCTACGAGCAGTACTTC. It translates to CASSAGLLGGMQGVYEQYF.

This chain joins TRBV21-1 and TRBJ2-6. TRBV21-1 is noted as a pseudogene. This CDR3 region has 18 residues. CDR3 bases: TGTGCCAGCAGCACCGAGGACGGCCCGAACTCTGGGGCCAACGTCCTGACTTTC. Residues: CASSTEDGPNSGANVLTF.

The chain employs TRBV9 and TRBJ2-1, with D uncertain. The CDR3 length is 18 residues. V lost 1 base and J 2 bases, leaving 19 bases between the germline ends. The germline V gene has CDR1 SGDLS and CDR2 YYNGEE. The CDR3 sequence is CASSVNFIGGQTYNEQFF. The CDR3 nucleotides are TGTGCCAGCAGCGTAAACTTCATCGGTGGCCAAACCTACAATGAGCAGTTCTTC.

The chain has TRBV28 and TRBJ1-6; possibly TRBD1 for D (6 bases). Germline V gene data show CDR1 as MDHEN and CDR2 as SYDVKM. Trimming stripped 4 bases from V and 3 bases from J, with 13 bases between. The CDR3 loop spans 16 amino acids. The CDR3 coding sequence is TGTGCCAGCAGTTCGACAGGAGGGGGCTATAATTCACCCCTCCACTTT. Amino acid sequence: CASSSTGGGYNSPLHF. Combining the CDR3 with reference TRBV28 and TRBJ1-6 gives the whole variable domain DVKVTQSSRYLVKRTGEKVFLECVQDMDHENMFWYRQDPGLGLRLIYFSYDVKMKEKGDIPEGYSVSREKKERFSLILESASTNQTSMYLCASSSTGGGYNSPLHFGNGTRLTVT.

The V gene is TRBV4-2, the J gene TRBJ2-1; D unresolved. Trimming stripped 1 base from V and 0 bases from J, with 10 bases between. Germline assignment: CDR1 LGHNA and CDR2 YNFKEQ. The CDR3 is 16 amino acids. The CDR3 spells CASSQAADSSYNEQFF. DNA for the CDR3: TGTGCCAGCAGCCAAGCAGCCGATAGCTCCTACAATGAGCAGTTCTTC.

In this sample, this clone turned up a few times. The CDR3 DNA sequence: TGTGCCAGCAGCCCCGGGGACAGGTCTGAAAAACTGTTTTTT. This sequence encodes CASSPGDRSEKLFF. The gene calls are TRBV28 and TRBJ1-4; 8 bases fit TRBD1. Germline trimming cut 6 bases from V and 7 bases from J; bases unmatched to any gene: 7. Germline V gives CDR1 MDHEN, CDR2 SYDVKM. The CDR3 runs 14 residues.

The chain employs TRBV28 and TRBJ2-1, with TRBD2 matching over 7 bases. Looked up from germline, CDR1 is MDHEN and CDR2 is SYDVKM. The trim removed 5 bases at V and 4 bases at J, leaving 11 bases unmatched. The CDR3 covers 16 residues. The CDR3 sequence: CASSPHAAGLYNEQFF. The CDR3, as DNA: TGTGCCAGCAGTCCCCACGCAGCGGGGTTGTACAATGAGCAGTTCTTC.

The V gene is TRBV7-3, the J gene TRBJ2-2, with 7 bases aligning to TRBD2. The CDR3 extends over 16 amino acids. J was trimmed by 0 bases and V by 3 bases; bases with no gene match: 4. CDR1 and CDR2 (germline): SGHTA, FQGTGA. The DNA of the CDR3 is TGTGCCAGCAGCTTTACCGGGGGGACGAACACCGGGGAGCTGTTTTTT. Translated, it gives CASSFTGGTNTGELFF.

The chain recombines TRBV6-6 with TRBJ1-5; D is undetermined. Germline assignment: CDR1 MNHNY and CDR2 SVGAGI (reference sequence). V dropped 4 bases and J dropped 5 bases, with 12 bases sitting between them. The CDR3 is 14 residues long. CDR3 sequence reads: CASSFSNGDQPQHF. In DNA, the CDR3 is TGTGCCAGCAGTTTCTCCAACGGCGATCAGCCCCAGCATTTT.

The chain uses TRBV4-1 and TRBJ1-2; 7 bases fit TRBD1. The CDR3 spans 17 residues. The germline V gene has CDR1 MGHRA and CDR2 YSYEKL. V shed 0 bases, J shed 0 bases, and the junction held 7 bases outside the gene matches. The CDR3: CASSQEPGQNTNYGYTF. In DNA form, the CDR3 reads TGCGCCAGCAGCCAAGAACCGGGACAGAACACTAACTATGGCTACACCTTC.